A single sample is the source of the 3 T cell receptor beta chains below, sequenced in a study of identical twins. TCRdb called the 5' RACE reads again in MiXCR, with one record for every CDR3 protein. This sample yields some 240,000 distinct CDR3 sequences, of which about 10% are seen a single time; 9% to 10% belongs to the top ten. Sequenced material: memory T cells sorted from blood. These receptors came from a man aged 45-65 years in good health.

This clonotype was recorded many times. The genes are TRBV5-1 and TRBJ2-1; 10 bases are a match to TRBD1. This CDR3 contains 16 residues. Trimming removed 1 base from V and 5 bases from J; junction bases left unmatched: 6. CDR1 is SGHRS and CDR2 is YFSETQ in the germline V gene. The CDR3 DNA reads TGCGCCAGCAGCTTGACCGGGACAGGGGCTAACAATGAGCAGTTCTTC. This encodes CASSLTGTGANNEQFF.

Notes on this clonotype: At one of its ends the junction is not consistent with the germline gene, which may arise from a read error. The chain's CDR3 is CAISRDEGRYYGYTF. In DNA form, the CDR3 reads TGTGCCATCAGCAGAGATGAGGGGCGCTACTATGGCTACACCTTC. The chain is built from TRBV15 and TRBJ1-2; maybe TRBD1 (5 bases). This CDR3 is 15 amino acids long. Germline CDR1 reads LNHNV; CDR2 reads YYDKDF (reference sequence). Full variable domain (rest looked up from reference TRBV15 and TRBJ1-2): DAMVIQNPRYQVTQFGKPVTLSCSQTLNHNVMYWYQQKSSQAPKLLFHYYDKDFNNEADTPDNFQSRRPNTSFCFLDIRSPGLGDTAMYLCAISRDEGRYYGYTFGSGTRLTVV.

This clonotype was picked up many times. The chain employs TRBV4-1 and TRBJ1-5, with unresolved D. Between the trimmed V and J ends, which lost 1 base and 3 bases, there was a span of 7 bases. This CDR3 is 14 amino acids long. Germline V gene data show CDR1 as MGHRA and CDR2 as YSYEKL. CDR3 residues: CASSQVDTNQPQHF. CDR3 nucleotides: TGCGCCAGCAGCCAAGTAGACACCAATCAGCCCCAGCATTTT.